Listed here are 7 T cell receptor beta chains from one sample, sequenced in a study of T cells in Graves' hyperthyroidism and ophthalmopathy (dated by TCRdb to the late 2010s). The method was multiplex PCR. TCRdb lists the instrument as Illumina HiSeq 2000. Amplification of TCR beta CDR3 regions was carried out from RNA transcripts. For the first round of RT-PCR on the TCR CDR3, the HTBI primer set was used together with the Qiagen OneStep RT-PCR kit. TCRdb reworked the public reads: Q25 trimming with fastp, MiXCR clone assembly, productive beta chains retained. Rows are combined by CDR3 protein, so each entry shows the most common genes and DNA. In this sample the table shows approximately 600,000 distinct CDR3 sequences, 20% of which occur a single time. The ten top clones hold 34% of the sample. Sequencing input: blood. The source of these receptors is a man aged 30-40 years with Graves' ophthalmopathy.

CDR3 amino acids: CASSTDPNYGYTF. CDR3 bases: TGTGCCAGCAGCACTGACCCAAACTATGGCTACACCTTC. The V call is TRBV7-2, the J call TRBJ1-2; D unresolved. The V and J ends lost 5 bases and 2 bases respectively, with 9 bases between them. The CDR3 sequence is 13 residues long. CDR1 is SGHTA, CDR2 FQGNSA, per germline.

This clonotype was picked up a small number of times. The chain combines TRBV30 with TRBJ2-5; tentatively, D is TRBD2 (5 bases). V lost 3 bases and J 5 bases, leaving 16 bases between the germline ends. CDR3 length equals 14 residues. Germline values: CDR1 GTSNPN, CDR2 SVGIG (reference sequence). CDR3 DNA: TGTGCCTGGAGCGGTAGCGTAAGGATGGAGACCCAGTACTTC. This encodes CAWSGSVRMETQYF.

This sequence joins TRBV6-6 and TRBJ2-1; tentatively, D is TRBD1 (6 bases). The germline V and J ends were trimmed by 0 bases and 11 bases, with 8 bases remaining between them. CDR1 and CDR2 (germline): MNHNY, SVGAGI (reference sequence). There are 12 residues in the CDR3. The CDR3 reads CASSYSGQQQFF. The CDR3 DNA reads as TGTGCCAGCAGTTACTCGGGACAACAGCAGTTCTTC.

The chain carries TRBV7-6 and TRBJ2-2, with D hard to call. The length of the CDR3 is 17 residues. V lost 5 bases, J lost 5 bases, and 21 bases lay in between. Germline V gene lookup returns CDR1 SGHVS and CDR2 FNYEAQ. CDR3 in amino acids: CASSPRLDQKETGELFF. CDR3 bases: TGTGCCAGCAGCCCGCGACTTGACCAGAAGGAAACCGGGGAGCTGTTTTTT.

The chain has TRBV2 and TRBJ2-7; D may be TRBD1 (6 bases). The germline V and J ends were trimmed by 5 bases and 0 bases, with 17 bases remaining between them. Looked up from germline, CDR1 is SNHLY and CDR2 is FYNNEI. The CDR3 runs 16 residues. CDR3 loop: CASSSYKGDPSYEQYF. CDR3 DNA: TGTGCCAGCAGTTCCTACAAGGGGGATCCCTCCTACGAGCAGTACTTC.

The chain carries TRBV6-1 and TRBJ2-7, with 10 positions matching TRBD2. This CDR3 comprises 15 residues. V lost 2 bases and J lost 4; bases outside the gene matches: 5. Germline CDR1 and CDR2: MNHNS and SASEGT. As DNA, the CDR3 is TGTGCCAGCAGTGAAATGCCTAGCGGGAGTTACGAGCAGTACTTC. Translation gives CASSEMPSGSYEQYF.

This chain links TRBV20-1 with TRBJ2-3, with 10 bases fitting TRBD2. The CDR3 length is 15 residues. Per the germline V gene, CDR1 is DFQATT and CDR2 is SNEGSKA (reference sequence). V shed 7 bases and J 0 bases; nucleotides not matched to a gene: 7. CDR3 nucleotides: TGCAGTGTAGGCAGCGGGAGGGTGAGCACAGATACGCAGTATTTT. Translating gives CSVGSGRVSTDTQYF.